One T cell receptor (beta chain) is described in this entry. Which antigen it targets is not known. No base quality information exists; no much larger clone differs at one position. This entry is derived from a study of blood T cells in healthy people across ages (dated by TCRdb to between 2014 and 2017). About the investigation overall: In model experiments, template switching captured about one uniquely barcoded TCR beta cDNA molecule for every two T cells. To track age-related changes in TCR beta repertoire diversity, the study relied on deep sequencing normalized with unique cDNA molecular identifiers. The donors were divided into four age groups: young (average around 16 years), middle-aged (about 40), aged (under 70) and long-lived (82). Donors of different ages were randomly distributed across sequencing lanes to avoid experimental bias. Using the same blood draw, the study looked at two additional independent replicas of 1 million unique cDNA reads for two donors, one aged 18 to 30 and the other aged 80 or older. Results and caveats for the whole study, not just this receptor: Bulk unsorted PBMC profiling prevented conclusive comparison of naive and antigen-experienced compartments. Donor CMV infection status was unknown, potentially confounding age-related changes in expanded clonotypes. Compared with the aged group, the long-lived group had more naive CD4+ T cells, fewer expanded clones and increased TCR diversity, a pattern suggesting age selection. Observed TCR beta diversity correlated strongly with the percentage of naive T cells measured by flow cytometry. Estimates of total diversity based on one million sequenced T cells were considered lower bounds and underestimates. Observed TCR beta diversity per million T cells fell roughly linearly with age, and a significant reduction was already apparent by age about 36.

For this chain, trimming is 5 bases at the V end and 8 bases at the J end, and the number of junction bases without a gene match is 7. The CDR3 starts with the cysteine, ends with the phenylalanine, and has 13 residues. The kept DNA is CDR3 alone, 39 bases in frame from the first base. The germline V gene gives CDR1 as SGHTA and CDR2 as FQGNSA. Library preparation employed 5' RACE. TCRdb shows the sequencer as Illumina HiSeq 2500. A second roughly 6 to 12 cycle PCR used a sample-barcoded 5' primer and a J-beta primer mix. A template-switch 5' adaptor carrying 12 random nucleotides introduced a unique molecular identifier onto each TCR beta cDNA molecule. At least 2.5 million CDR3-containing paired-end reads were obtained from each sample. All of the RNA was converted into first-strand cDNA using the Mint cDNA synthesis kit, with a TRBC-specific oligonucleotide serving as the primer. Following uracil-DNA glycosylase treatment, a first 18-cycle PCR with universal primers M1SS and BC2_uni_R was performed on all cDNA. Under the source paper's analysis protocol: For normalization, 1 million high-quality reads, each with a distinct molecular identifier, were randomly selected from each sample. Reads sharing molecular identifiers were discarded rather than binned into consensus sequences. CDR3 identification, clonotype clustering and error correction used MiTCR with a Q25 quality threshold and the strictest error-elimination algorithm. A nonparametric unseen species model using Euler transformation provided a lower-bound estimate of total TCR beta diversity. TCRdb cleaned the public reads at Q25 with fastp, built clones with MiXCR and kept in-frame beta chains. Every CDR3 protein is listed once, alongside the most common genes and DNA of its rows. The V and J calls follow TCRdb's processing rather than the paper's. The sample table contains approximately 600,000 distinct CDR3 sequences; only one count was recorded for about 54% of them. The ten biggest clones cover 30% to 40% of the sample.

The roughly 39 donors, aged about 6 to 100 years, were systemically healthy Caucasian individuals from Russia. Each donor gave ten milliliters of peripheral blood, collected into EDTA-treated Vacutainer tubes. Ficoll-Paque density-gradient centrifugation was used to isolate PBMCs, with at least 7 million per sample. Trizol reagent was used to extract total RNA from the PBMCs, yielding at least 5 micrograms per sample. For every donor, an aliquot of PBMCs went through flow cytometry to measure the percentages of naive CD45RAhigh/CD27high T cells. This TCR came from a man aged 55 to 70 in good health. Specimen: blood. The chain joins TRBV7-2 to TRBJ2-5; a stretch of 8 junction bases matches TRBD1. The CDR3 is CASSIGTGSTQYF. The nucleotide sequence reads TGTGCCAGCAGCATCGGGACAGGCTCAACCCAGTACTTC.